This record looks at one T cell receptor beta chain sequence and its context. These data originate in a study of blood T cell repertoires in COVID-19. About the research overall: Researchers got acute and convalescent COVID-19 samples from the United States, Italy and Spain. T cells, B-cell-depleted T cells, or PBMCs supplied cDNA or gDNA.

CDR3 length: 14 residues. Trimming at V came to 3 bases and at J to 5 bases, leaving 5 bases not matched to a gene. The V gene's germline CDR1 is SGHTA and CDR2 FQGNSA. Authors' processing steps: Estimates of nucleated cell counts were drawn from the amplification of reference gene primers. The repertoire was sequenced with immunoSEQ multiplex PCR; TCRdb's copy has only in-frame clones and lacks some. V and J calls and clone size follow that table, whereas D and trimming were derived from the DNA. The sample includes about 62,000 clones, roughly 88% seen only once; the top ten take 1.3%. The sample comprised peripheral blood. The clonotype comes from a woman older than 75 with acute or convalescent COVID-19. J is TRBJ1-2 and V is TRBV7-2; 8 positions match TRBD1. The CDR3 reads CASSFQGAGYGYTF. Here the CDR3 DNA reads TGTGCCAGCAGCTTTCAGGGGGCTGGATATGGCTACACCTTC.